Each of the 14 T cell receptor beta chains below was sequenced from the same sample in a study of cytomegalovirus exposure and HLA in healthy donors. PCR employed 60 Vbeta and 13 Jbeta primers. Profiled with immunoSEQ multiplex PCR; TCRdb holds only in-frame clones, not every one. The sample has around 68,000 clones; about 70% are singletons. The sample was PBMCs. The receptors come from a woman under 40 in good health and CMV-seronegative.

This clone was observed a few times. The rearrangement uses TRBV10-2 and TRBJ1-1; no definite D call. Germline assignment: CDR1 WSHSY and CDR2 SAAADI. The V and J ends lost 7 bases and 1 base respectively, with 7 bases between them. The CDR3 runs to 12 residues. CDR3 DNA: TGCGCCAGCAATCACAGGAACACTGAAGCTTTCTTT. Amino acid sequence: CASNHRNTEAFF.

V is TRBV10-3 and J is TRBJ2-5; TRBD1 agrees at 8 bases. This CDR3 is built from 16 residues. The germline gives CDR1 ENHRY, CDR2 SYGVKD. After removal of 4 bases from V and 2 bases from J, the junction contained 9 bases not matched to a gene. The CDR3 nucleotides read TGTGCCATCAGTGGAGTGGGAGACAGGGGACAAGAGACCCAGTACTTC. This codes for CAISGVGDRGQETQYF.

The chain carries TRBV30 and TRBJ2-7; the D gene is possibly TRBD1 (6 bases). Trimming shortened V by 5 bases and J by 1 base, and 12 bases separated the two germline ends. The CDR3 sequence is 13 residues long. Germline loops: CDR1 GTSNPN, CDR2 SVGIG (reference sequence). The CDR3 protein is CAWGIGGSYEQYF. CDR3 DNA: TGTGCCTGGGGGATAGGGGGTTCCTACGAGCAGTACTTC.

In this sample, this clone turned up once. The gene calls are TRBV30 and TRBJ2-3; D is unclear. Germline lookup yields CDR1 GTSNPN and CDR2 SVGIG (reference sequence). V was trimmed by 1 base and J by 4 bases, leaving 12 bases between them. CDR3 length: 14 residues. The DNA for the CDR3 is TGTGCCTGGAGTGGCGGCGGCGGAGCAGATACGCAGTATTTT. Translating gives CAWSGGGGADTQYF.

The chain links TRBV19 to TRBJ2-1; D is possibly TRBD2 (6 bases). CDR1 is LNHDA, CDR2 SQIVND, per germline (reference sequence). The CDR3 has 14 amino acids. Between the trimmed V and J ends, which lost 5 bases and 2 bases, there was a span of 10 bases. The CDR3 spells CASSAAGAYNEQFF. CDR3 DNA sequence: TGTGCCAGTAGTGCAGCGGGTGCCTACAATGAGCAGTTCTTC.

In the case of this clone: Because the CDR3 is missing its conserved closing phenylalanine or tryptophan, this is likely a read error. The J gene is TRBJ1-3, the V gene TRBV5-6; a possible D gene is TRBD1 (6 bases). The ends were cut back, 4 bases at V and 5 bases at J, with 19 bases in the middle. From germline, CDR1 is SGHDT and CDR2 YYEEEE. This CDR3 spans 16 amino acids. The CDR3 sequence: CASSNGRQETRNTIYV. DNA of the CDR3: TGTGCCAGCAGCAACGGAAGACAGGAAACGAGAAACACCATATATGTT.

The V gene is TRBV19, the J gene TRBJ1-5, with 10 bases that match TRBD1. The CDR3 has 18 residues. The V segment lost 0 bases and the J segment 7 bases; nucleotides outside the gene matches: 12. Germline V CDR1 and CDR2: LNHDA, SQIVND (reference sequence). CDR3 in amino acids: CASSIEPGQGQWGQPQHF. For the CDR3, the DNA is TGTGCCAGTAGTATAGAACCGGGACAGGGGCAATGGGGACAGCCCCAGCATTTT.

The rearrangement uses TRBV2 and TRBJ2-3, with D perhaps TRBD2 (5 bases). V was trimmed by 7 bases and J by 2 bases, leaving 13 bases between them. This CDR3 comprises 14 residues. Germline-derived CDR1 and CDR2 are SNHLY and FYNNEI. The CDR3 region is CASMRDSDTDTQYF. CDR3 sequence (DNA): TGTGCCAGCATGAGGGATTCGGACACAGATACGCAGTATTTT.

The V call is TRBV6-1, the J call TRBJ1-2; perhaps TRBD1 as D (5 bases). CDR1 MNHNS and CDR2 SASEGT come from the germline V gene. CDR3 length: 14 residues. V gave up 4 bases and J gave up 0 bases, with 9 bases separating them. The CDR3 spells CASSATEANYGYTF. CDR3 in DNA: TGTGCCAGCAGTGCGACAGAAGCTAACTATGGCTACACCTTC.

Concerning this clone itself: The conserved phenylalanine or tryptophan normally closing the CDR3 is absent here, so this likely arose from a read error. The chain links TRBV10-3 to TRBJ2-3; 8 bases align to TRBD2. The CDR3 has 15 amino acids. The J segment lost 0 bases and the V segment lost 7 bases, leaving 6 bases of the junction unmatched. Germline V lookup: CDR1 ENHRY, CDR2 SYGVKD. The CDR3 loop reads CAIMSGGFSTDTQYV. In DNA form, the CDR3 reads TGTGCCATCATGAGCGGGGGATTCAGCACAGATACGCAGTATGTT.

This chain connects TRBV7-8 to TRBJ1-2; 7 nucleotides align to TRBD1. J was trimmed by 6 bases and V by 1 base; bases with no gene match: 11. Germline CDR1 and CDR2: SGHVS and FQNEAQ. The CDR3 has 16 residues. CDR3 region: CASSLVSTGFLDGYTF. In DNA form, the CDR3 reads TGTGCCAGCAGCTTAGTGTCGACAGGGTTTTTAGATGGCTACACCTTC. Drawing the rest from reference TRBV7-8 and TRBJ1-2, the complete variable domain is GAGVSQSPRYKVAKRGQDVALRCDPISGHVSLFWYQQALGQGPEFLTYFQNEAQLDKSGLPSDRFFAERPEGSVSTLKIQRTQQEDSAVYLCASSLVSTGFLDGYTFGSGTRLTVV.

In nucleotides, the CDR3 is TGTGCCAGCAGCGGTCCCGGGACTAGCAACGACGAGCAGTACTTC. Its protein product is CASSGPGTSNDEQYF. The chain recombines TRBV6-1 with TRBJ2-7; TRBD2 matches at 9 bases. The V and J ends lost 6 bases and 5 bases, in that order; junction bases with no gene match: 11. CDR3 length: 15 residues. Germline V lookup: CDR1 MNHNS, CDR2 SASEGT.

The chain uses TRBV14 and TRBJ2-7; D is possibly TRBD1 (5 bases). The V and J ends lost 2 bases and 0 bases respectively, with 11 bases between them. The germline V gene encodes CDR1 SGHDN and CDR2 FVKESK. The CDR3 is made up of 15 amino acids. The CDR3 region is CASSQSWTNSYEQYF. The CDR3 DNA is TGTGCCAGCAGCCAATCATGGACAAACTCCTACGAGCAGTACTTC.

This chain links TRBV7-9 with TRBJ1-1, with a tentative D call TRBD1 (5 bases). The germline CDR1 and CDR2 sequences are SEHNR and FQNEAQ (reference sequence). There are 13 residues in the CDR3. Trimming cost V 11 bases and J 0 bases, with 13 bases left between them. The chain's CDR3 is CAARSTVNTEAFF. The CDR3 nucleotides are TGTGCCGCCAGATCGACAGTGAACACTGAAGCTTTCTTT.